The rows below give T cell receptor beta chains drawn from one sample of a study of neurological immune-mediated disorders. MiXCR, run by TCRdb on the 5' RACE reads, gives a single entry per CDR3 protein. Of about 58,000 distinct CDR3 sequences in the sample, 3% to 3.5% are singletons; the top ten hold approximately 6.5%. Sequencing input: PBMCs. Receptors were obtained from a woman aged 60-75 years with multiple sclerosis. CDR3s include the opening cysteine and the closing phenylalanine or tryptophan. Each record gives: clone size, V gene, J gene, D gene, CDR3 length, CDR3 DNA, CDR3 protein. A D gene is named only where the DNA matches it firmly. Only part of the rows carry a size: once, few, many, or a class if the clone is expanded.

many	TRBV6-6	TRBJ2-1	.	13	TGTGCCAGCACAGGGAGCTCCTACAATGAGCAGTTCTTC	CASTGSSYNEQFF
medium-sized	TRBV6-5	TRBJ2-7	.	15	TGTGCCAGCAGTTACGAGGAGGGGGCGGCCTACGAGCAGTACTTC	CASSYEEGAAYEQYF
many	TRBV20-1	TRBJ2-1	TRBD2	15	TGCAGTGCTCGAAATAGCGGGAGAGTGGGCAATGAGCAGTTCTTC	CSARNSGRVGNEQFF
.	TRBV7-9	TRBJ2-7	.	14	TGTGCCAGCAGATCCACCTCACGGTCCTACGAGCAGTACTTC	CASRSTSRSYEQYF
many	TRBV5-6	TRBJ2-7	.	11	TGTGCCAGCAGTTCTGGGTCCTTGGAGTACTTC	CASSSGSLEYF
many	TRBV7-9	TRBJ2-3	.	16	TGTGCCAGCAGCGCTCTCGTACTTAGGTCCACAGATACGCAGTATTTT	CASSALVLRSTDTQYF
many	TRBV29-1	TRBJ1-4	TRBD1	12	TGCAGCGTGCGAACAGGGGGGGAAAAACTGTTTTTT	CSVRTGGEKLFF
many	TRBV7-9	TRBJ2-7	.	14	TGTGCCAGCAGCCTAAACAGGGACTCCTACGAGCAGTACTTC	CASSLNRDSYEQYF
many	TRBV3-1	TRBJ2-2	.	16	TGTGCCAGCAGCCAGAGGGGCGCACTTCACACCGGGGAGCTGTTTTTT	CASSQRGALHTGELFF
.	TRBV20-1	TRBJ2-1	TRBD2	14	TGCAGTGCTAGCCTGACTAGCGGGTACAATGAGCAGTTCTTC	CSASLTSGYNEQFF
many	TRBV6-5	TRBJ2-3	.	16	TGTGCCAGCAGTTACTTTGGGGGACCCTCCACAGATACGCAGTATTTT	CASSYFGGPSTDTQYF
many	TRBV10-3	TRBJ2-1	TRBD1	16	TGTGCCATCACCCCCCTACGGGACAGGGGGCTTCGGGAGCAGTTCTTC	CAITPLRDRGLREQFF
.	TRBV20-1	TRBJ1-6	.	14	TGCAGTGCTAGTAGGGGACATCCTAATTCACCCCTCCACTTT	CSASRGHPNSPLHF
many	TRBV6-5	TRBJ2-1	.	16	TGTGCCAGCAGTTACTTCAGGGCTGGCCCCTACAATGAGCAGTTCTTC	CASSYFRAGPYNEQFF
few	TRBV7-2	TRBJ1-4	TRBD1	14	TGTGCCAGCAGCTCTGACAGGGGGGGCGGAAAACTGTTTTTT	CASSSDRGGGKLFF
many	TRBV10-3	TRBJ2-7	.	15	TGTGCCACCCACTCCAACCCCCCAGAGGGGTACGAGCAGTACTTC	CATHSNPPEGYEQYF
many	TRBV9	TRBJ1-2	TRBD1	13	TGTGCCAGCAGCCGGGACAGTAACTATGGCTACACCTTC	CASSRDSNYGYTF
many	TRBV7-7	TRBJ2-1	TRBD2	16	TGTGCCAGCAGCTTCGCGCCGGGAGGGTCCTACAATGAGCAGTTCTTC	CASSFAPGGSYNEQFF
many	TRBV7-7	TRBJ2-2	.	14	TGTGCCAGCGGGGGGAGTTCGAACACCGGGGAGCTGTTTTTT	CASGGSSNTGELFF
many	TRBV4-1	TRBJ1-6	.	17	TGCGCCAGCAGCCAAGAATTCGTTCAGGGGTTTAGATCACCCCTCCACTTT	CASSQEFVQGFRSPLHF
many	TRBV4-1	TRBJ2-1	TRBD2	17	TGCGCCAGCAGCCAGAGGACTAGCGGGAGTTTCTACAATGAGCAGTTCTTC	CASSQRTSGSFYNEQFF
many	TRBV28	TRBJ2-1	TRBD1	15	TGTGCCAGCAGATTTTCGGACAGGTCCTACAATGAGCAGTTCTTC	CASRFSDRSYNEQFF
many	TRBV2	TRBJ1-1	TRBD1	13	TGTGCCAGTAAGGGACAGTCCCACACTGAAGCTTTCTTT	CASKGQSHTEAFF
many	TRBV5-5	TRBJ1-2	TRBD1	15	TGTGCCAGCAGCTTCACGGGACAGGGTCCCTATGGCTACACCTTC	CASSFTGQGPYGYTF
many	TRBV7-2	TRBJ2-7	.	15	TGTGCCAGCAGCTTAGCGCCGTGGCTGAAAGGGGAGCAGTACTTC	CASSLAPWLKGEQYF
.	TRBV15	TRBJ2-1	TRBD1	15	TGTGCCACCAGACCCACAGGGACAGGGTACAATGAGCAGTTCTTC	CATRPTGTGYNEQFF
.	TRBV4-3	TRBJ2-1	TRBD2	15	TGCGCCAGCAGCCAAGTATCCGGGGGGGCGAGCGAGCAGTTCTTC	CASSQVSGGASEQFF
many	TRBV7-3	TRBJ1-1	TRBD1	17	TGTGCCAGCAGCTTAAGGGGTGGGGACAGGGGGCACACTGAAGCTTTCTTT	CASSLRGGDRGHTEAFF
many	TRBV28	TRBJ2-3	.	14	TGTGCCAGCAGTTTGACCGGGAGCACAGATACGCAGTATTTT	CASSLTGSTDTQYF
many	TRBV4-1	TRBJ2-5	.	13	TGCGCCAGCAGCCAAGTATGGGAAGAGACCCAGTACTTC	CASSQVWEETQYF
many	TRBV5-1	TRBJ1-1	.	13	TGCGCCAGCAGCTTGGAGGGGAACGGTGAAGCTTTCTTT	CASSLEGNGEAFF
many	TRBV5-6	TRBJ2-5	TRBD1	14	TGTGCCAGCAGCTTTCAGGACAGGGGGAGGACCCAGTACTTC	CASSFQDRGRTQYF
many	TRBV6-2/TRBV6-3	TRBJ1-1	TRBD1	14	TGTGCCAGCAGTCCTGACAGGGGGAACACTGAAGCTTTCTTT	CASSPDRGNTEAFF
many	TRBV30	TRBJ2-1	TRBD2	17	TGTGCCTGGACACGAAGGACTAGCGGGAGGGCCCTCGATGAGCAGTTCTTC	CAWTRRTSGRALDEQFF
many	TRBV20-1	TRBJ1-2	.	12	TGCAGTGCAGCGACGAAACTCTATGGCTACACCTTC	CSAATKLYGYTF
many	TRBV12-3/TRBV12-4	TRBJ1-2	.	13	TGTGCCAGCAGTAACCACGACAGCTATGGCTACACCTTC	CASSNHDSYGYTF
many	TRBV5-1	TRBJ2-1	TRBD2	16	TGCGCCAGCAGCTTCTTAGCGGGAGGACTCTACAATGAGCAGTTCTTC	CASSFLAGGLYNEQFF
many	TRBV5-1	TRBJ1-1	.	16	TGCGCCAGCAGCGGCACAACCGGGCTACAGAACACTGAAGCTTTCTTT	CASSGTTGLQNTEAFF
many	TRBV6-5	TRBJ2-7	.	10	TGTGCCAGCATCTTCTACGAGCAGTACTTC	CASIFYEQYF
many	TRBV28	TRBJ2-7	.	12	TGTGCCAGCAGCCTAACCCCTTACGAGCAGTACTTC	CASSLTPYEQYF